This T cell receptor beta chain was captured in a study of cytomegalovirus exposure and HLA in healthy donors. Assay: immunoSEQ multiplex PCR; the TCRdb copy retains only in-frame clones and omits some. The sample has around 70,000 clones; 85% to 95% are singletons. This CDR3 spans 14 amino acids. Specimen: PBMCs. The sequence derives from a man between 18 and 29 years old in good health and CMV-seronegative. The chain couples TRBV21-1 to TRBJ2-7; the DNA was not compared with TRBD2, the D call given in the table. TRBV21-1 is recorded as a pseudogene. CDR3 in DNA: TGTGCCAGCAGCCGGTGCCGGTTCGGTCTACAGCAGTACTTC. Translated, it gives CASSRCRFGLQQYF.